This T cell receptor (beta chain) was observed in a study of T cell repertoires in cytomegalovirus infection. Study details: CMV epitopes, recently identified HLA-C-restricted and well-studied HLA-B-restricted, were used. The public TCR beta signatures pointed to both CMV infection and matching HLA type. Study-wide points: It was HLA-C-restricted CMV-specific TCR beta clonotypes that dominated the response ex vivo. Summed frequency of public TCR beta families distinguished CMV carriers with the relevant HLA.

Of note for this clonotype: Its antigen is currently unknown.

TCRdb reprocessed the reads with MiXCR, giving one entry per CDR3 protein. The sample carries around 770,000 distinct CDR3 sequences, 25% to 30% recorded once. The V and J ends lost 8 bases and 7 bases, in that order; junction bases with no gene match: 8. The germline V gene has CDR1 MNHEY and CDR2 SVGAGI. The CDR3 contains 13 residues. This sequence joins TRBV6-5 and TRBJ1-2, with 9 bases aligning to TRBD1. The clonotype comes from a human donor in good health (CMV status not recorded). Some clones in this sample may be carry-over from other donors' samples. Source: cultured CD8+ T cells from PBMCs, taken from culture after CMV antigen stimulation. The chain's CDR3 is CASGYRGQSGYTF. CDR3 DNA: TGTGCCAGCGGGTACAGGGGGCAGAGTGGCTACACCTTC.